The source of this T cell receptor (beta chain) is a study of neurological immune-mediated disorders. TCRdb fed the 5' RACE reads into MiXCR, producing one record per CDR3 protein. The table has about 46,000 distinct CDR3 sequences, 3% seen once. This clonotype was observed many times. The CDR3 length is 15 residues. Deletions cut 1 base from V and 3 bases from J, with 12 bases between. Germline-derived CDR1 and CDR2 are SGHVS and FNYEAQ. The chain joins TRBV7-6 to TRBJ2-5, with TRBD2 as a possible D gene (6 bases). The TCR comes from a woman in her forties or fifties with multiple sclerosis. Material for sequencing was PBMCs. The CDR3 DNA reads TGTGCCAGCAGCTTAGTGGCTAGCGACGAAGAGACCCAGTACTTC. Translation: CASSLVASDEETQYF.